Below, 28 T cell receptor beta chains from the same sample are listed, as sequenced in a study of T cells in women clearing cervical HPV infection. TCRdb's copy holds only in-frame clones and misses some; the assay was immunoSEQ multiplex PCR. Here the sample table reports some 30,000 clones. The sequencing sample was made of blood buffy coat. Receptor source: a woman between 18 and 70 years old with a cervical HPV16 infection that either progressed to CIN3+ or cleared (not recorded which).

As to this clone: The read terminates 3 residues before the CDR3 end, so the remaining end is supplied by the germline J gene. The chain is built from TRBV7-9 and TRBJ1-4; TRBD1 might be the D (5 bases). The V end lost 5 bases, the J end lost 3 bases, and 10 bases lay between the germline ends. CDR3 length equals 14 residues. Germline-derived CDR1 and CDR2 are SEHNR and FQNEAQ (reference sequence). Here the CDR3 reads CASSTGMSNEKLFF. The CDR3 DNA, read in part, is TGTGCCAGCAGCACAGGAATGTCTAATGAAAAA.

Concerning this clone: The read halts 3 residues ahead of the CDR3 end, with the missing end drawn from the germline J gene. The V gene is TRBV2, the J gene TRBJ2-3; D possibly uses TRBD1 or TRBD2 (6 bases each). Germline V gene lookup returns CDR1 SNHLY and CDR2 FYNNEI. The CDR3 has 16 residues. CDR3 DNA (partial): TGTGCCAGCAGGGGGTACAGGGAGGAAAGCAATCAGCCG. Protein product: CASRGYREESNQP. From start to end, the CDR3 is CASRGYREESNQPQYF. Full variable domain (rest looked up from reference TRBV2 and TRBJ2-3): EPEVTQTPSHQVTQMGQEVILRCVPISNHLYFYWYRQILGQKVEFLVSFYNNEISEKSEIFDDQFSVERPDGSNFTLKIRSTKLEDSAMYFCASRGYREESNQPQYFGPGTRLTVL.

Of note for this clone: Sequencing ends 3 residues short of the CDR3 end; the germline J gene provides the rest. The gene calls are TRBV19 and TRBJ1-1, with 9 bases that match TRBD1. This CDR3 contains 16 residues. Germline V gives CDR1 LNHDA, CDR2 SQIVND (reference sequence). The V segment lost 6 bases and the J segment 5 bases; nucleotides outside the gene matches: 13. This CDR3 reads CASRPLWDRVGTEAFF. The DNA read from the CDR3 is TGTGCCAGTAGACCCCTCTGGGACAGGGTGGGGACTGAA.

Worth noting for this clone: The sequenced fragment ends 3 residues before the CDR3 boundary, so the rest is inferred from the germline J gene. The genes are TRBV5-4 and TRBJ1-2; TRBD1 might be the D (5 bases). The length of the CDR3 is 15 residues. Trimming took off 5 bases at V and 6 bases at J, with 20 bases between the two ends. Germline V lookup: CDR1 SGHNT, CDR2 YYREEE (reference sequence). This chain's CDR3 is CASRAAGVWTNGYTF. CDR3 DNA (partial): TGTGCCAGCAGAGCCGCGGGGGTTTGGACGAATGGC.

The CDR3 DNA, read in part, is TGTGCCAGTAGTGCCACCGGGACAGGGGACTACGAG. As protein: CASSATGTGDYE. Given in full, the CDR3 is CASSATGTGDYEQYF. The chain carries TRBV19 and TRBJ2-7; TRBD1 agrees at 10 bases. The read stops 3 residues short of the end of the CDR3; the missing end is completed from the germline J gene. Germline assignment: CDR1 LNHDA and CDR2 SQIVND (reference sequence). The CDR3 has 15 amino acids. Trimming removed 5 bases from V and 3 bases from J; junction bases left unmatched: 7.

A word on this clone: Coverage ceases 3 residues before the CDR3 finishes, and the germline J gene fills in the end. V and J are TRBV7-3 and TRBJ2-3, with 7 bases aligning to TRBD2. Germline CDR1 SGHTA, CDR2 FQGTGA. The CDR3 sequence is 15 residues long. With 2 bases clipped from V and 4 bases from J, the junction kept 6 bases outside the gene matches. The sequenced CDR3 bases are TGTGCCAGCAGCTTAGCCGGACTAGTTGCAGATACG. Translating gives CASSLAGLVADT. The full CDR3 sequence reads CASSLAGLVADTQYF.

CDR3 DNA (partial): TGTGCCAGCAGTTATGATTTGCGTTCAGGCACAGATACC. Translation gives CASSYDLRSGTDT. The whole CDR3 protein reads CASSYDLRSGTDTYTF. V gene TRBV6-2 or TRBV6-3 combines with J gene TRBJ1-2; D gene unclear. From the germline J gene comes the end of the CDR3, since the read stops 3 residues before it. The CDR3 is made up of 16 amino acids. Germline CDR1 is MNHEY and CDR2 is SVGEGT.

As to this clone: The CDR3 end lies 3 residues beyond the end of the read and is filled in from the germline J gene. This chain connects TRBV5-6 to TRBJ2-7; a weak D match, TRBD1 (6 bases). Germline CDR1 reads SGHDT; CDR2 reads YYEEEE. V gave up 3 bases and J gave up 1 base, with 8 bases separating them. The CDR3 contains 13 residues. The sequenced part of the CDR3 DNA is TGTGCCAGCAGCTCCACAGGGTCCTACGAG. The encoded protein is CASSSTGSYE. The whole CDR3 protein is CASSSTGSYEQYF.

Remarks on this clone: The read ends 3 residues shy of where the CDR3 ends; the end is completed using the germline J gene. The chain carries TRBV5-1 and TRBJ2-5; TRBD1 aligns across 10 bases. The ends lost 4 bases at V and 5 bases at J; junction bases unmatched: 5. The germline V gene encodes CDR1 SGHRS and CDR2 YFSETQ. The CDR3 contains 14 residues. CDR3 loop: CASSPGTGVETQYF. Partial CDR3 DNA: TGCGCCAGCAGCCCCGGGACAGGGGTGGAGACC.

On this clone itself: The read falls 3 residues short of the CDR3 end, and the missing part is taken from the germline J gene. The rearrangement uses TRBV2 and TRBJ1-5; no clear D. Germline values: CDR1 SNHLY, CDR2 FYNNEI. The CDR3 has 12 residues. Trimming removed 4 bases at V and 9 bases at J, with 10 bases between. The CDR3 bases that were read are TGTGCCAGCAGTGCGGGGTCTCGGCCC. It is translated as CASSAGSRP. In full, the CDR3 is CASSAGSRPQHF. The full variable domain, completed using reference TRBV2 and TRBJ1-5, is EPEVTQTPSHQVTQMGQEVILRCVPISNHLYFYWYRQILGQKVEFLVSFYNNEISEKSEIFDDQFSVERPDGSNFTLKIRSTKLEDSAMYFCASSAGSRPQHFGDGTRLSIL.

Concerning this clone itself: The CDR3 end falls 3 residues outside the read, so it is completed with the germline J gene. The gene calls are TRBV10-1 and TRBJ2-1; 14 nucleotides line up with TRBD2. V shed 5 bases and J 7 bases; nucleotides not matched to a gene: 1. CDR3 size: 14 residues. CDR1 is WNHNN, CDR2 SYGVQD, per germline (reference sequence). This chain's CDR3 is CASSRTSGGNEQFF. The sequenced CDR3 bases are TGCGCCAGCAGTAGGACTAGCGGGGGGAATGAG.

As regards this clone: Read sequence stops 3 residues before the CDR3 end, and the germline J gene provides the missing end. The rearrangement links TRBV20-1 to TRBJ2-1, with D perhaps TRBD2 (5 bases). There are 16 residues in the CDR3. Germline V CDR1 and CDR2: DFQATT, SNEGSKA (reference sequence). The ends were cut back, 6 bases at V and 2 bases at J, with 20 bases in the middle. The DNA read from the CDR3 is TGCAGTGCCCACCACAGCGGAAGCGTGACCTACAATGAG. Translated: CSAHHSGSVTYNE. The CDR3 as a whole reads CSAHHSGSVTYNEQFF.

A remark on this clone: The sequence runs out 3 residues before the end of the CDR3; the remainder is reconstructed from the germline J gene. The rearrangement joins TRBV5-1 to TRBJ1-1; D remains ambiguous. CDR1 is SGHRS and CDR2 is YFSETQ in the germline V gene. V dropped 0 bases and J dropped 1 base, with 7 bases sitting between them. The CDR3 is 14 residues long. The CDR3 sequence: CASSLVPGNTEAFF. The sequenced part of the CDR3 DNA is TGCGCCAGCAGCTTGGTACCCGGGAACACTGAA.

As to this clone: The read is 3 residues too short to cover the CDR3 end, so that end is filled in from the germline J gene. The rearrangement links TRBV20-1 to TRBJ2-5, with D tentatively TRBD1 (5 bases). This CDR3 has 16 amino acids. Germline loops: CDR1 DFQATT, CDR2 SNEGSKA (reference sequence). Trimming cost V 1 base and J 0 bases, with 15 bases left between them. CDR3 DNA, as far as it was read: TGCAGTGCTAGAGGTACGACAGCCACGTACCAAGAGACC. This gives the protein CSARGTTATYQET. From start to end, the CDR3 is CSARGTTATYQETQYF.

Of note for this clone: Coverage ceases 3 residues before the CDR3 finishes, and the germline J gene fills in the end. The chain employs TRBV20-1 and TRBJ2-2, with 9 bases identical to TRBD1. This CDR3 has 15 amino acids. Per the germline V gene, CDR1 is DFQATT and CDR2 is SNEGSKA (reference sequence). The CDR3 loop reads CSAVRPGQGNSPLFF. Partial CDR3 DNA: TGCAGTGCTGTCAGGCCGGGACAGGGCAATTCACCG.

Incomplete CDR3 DNA: TGCGCCAGCAACCTGCAGGGATCGTACTACAATGAG. As protein: CASNLQGSYYNE. The whole CDR3 protein is CASNLQGSYYNEQFF. The chain employs TRBV5-1 and TRBJ2-1; D is possibly TRBD1 (5 bases). Read data end 3 residues before the CDR3 end; the end is taken from the germline J gene. The CDR3 runs to 15 residues. CDR1 is SGHRS and CDR2 is YFSETQ in the germline V gene. The germline V and J ends were trimmed by 6 bases and 3 bases, with 16 bases remaining between them.

In the case of this clone: From the germline J gene comes the end of the CDR3, since the read stops 3 residues before it. The chain joins TRBV18 to TRBJ1-1, with 8 bases aligning to TRBD1. Germline values: CDR1 KGHSH, CDR2 LQKENI. The CDR3 has 14 amino acids. The CDR3 loop is CASSPVTGEDEAFF. Partial CDR3 DNA: TGTGCCAGCTCACCCGTGACAGGGGAGGACGAG.

As concerns this clone: The CDR3 end falls 3 residues outside the read, so it is completed with the germline J gene. The chain combines TRBV20-1 with TRBJ2-1; perhaps TRBD1 as D (6 bases). The CDR3 totals 11 residues. Germline V lookup: CDR1 DFQATT, CDR2 SNEGSKA (reference sequence). V was trimmed by 5 bases and J by 9 bases, leaving 11 bases between them. The CDR3 spells CSALQGSEQFF. CDR3 DNA, as far as it was read: TGCAGTGCTTTACAGGGTAGTGAG.

Points on this clone: The CDR3 is cut off 3 residues early in the read; its end comes from the germline J gene. The V gene is TRBV20-1, the J gene TRBJ1-1; TRBD1 might be the D (5 bases). The CDR3 spans 13 residues. The germline V gene has CDR1 DFQATT and CDR2 SNEGSKA (reference sequence). The ends were cut back, 4 bases at V and 3 bases at J, with 12 bases in the middle. The CDR3 protein is CSATPTGYTEAFF. The sequenced part of the CDR3 DNA is TGCAGTGCTACCCCCACAGGCTACACTGAA.

With respect to this clone: The missing CDR3 end, 3 residues past where the read stops, is filled in from the germline J gene. The V call is TRBV2, the J call TRBJ2-5; no firm D call. CDR1 is SNHLY and CDR2 is FYNNEI in the germline V gene. This CDR3 has 11 residues. The V and J ends lost 8 bases and 5 bases respectively, with 9 bases between them. This chain's CDR3 is CASLKAETQYF. The DNA read from the CDR3 is TGTGCCAGCCTTAAAGCGGAGACC.

Worth noting for this clone: The read ends 3 residues shy of where the CDR3 ends; the end is completed using the germline J gene. V and J are TRBV7-2 and TRBJ1-2; D possibly corresponds to TRBD1 (6 bases). CDR1 SGHTA and CDR2 FQGNSA come from the germline V gene. This CDR3 has 12 amino acids. V shed 2 bases and J shed 6 bases, with 7 bases lying between them. CDR3 sequence: CASSLWTDGYTF. Partial CDR3 DNA: TGTGCCAGCAGCTTATGGACAGATGGC.

As to this clone: The CDR3 is cut off 3 residues early in the read; its end comes from the germline J gene. The chain employs TRBV19 and TRBJ2-4, with D hard to call. Germline CDR1 is LNHDA and CDR2 is SQIVND (reference sequence). There are 12 residues in the CDR3. CDR3 in amino acids: CASSSNSYGQYF. The sequenced CDR3 bases are TGTGCCAGTAGTTCCAACAGTTATGGT.

As regards this clone: Sequence at one end of the junction differs from germline and may be a read error. The CDR3 end falls 3 residues outside the read, so it is completed with the germline J gene. This chain connects TRBV4-2 to TRBJ1-2; TRBD1 is a possible D gene (6 bases). In germline, CDR1 is LGHNA, CDR2 YNFKEQ. The CDR3 runs to 16 residues. The CDR3 DNA, read in part, is TGCGCCAGCAGCCAAGTCCAGGGGTCAATGGCGGATGGC. It is translated as CASSQVQGSMADG. The entire CDR3 reads CASSQVQGSMADGYTF.

A remark on this clone: The read is 3 residues too short to cover the CDR3 end, so that end is filled in from the germline J gene. The chain links TRBV2 to TRBJ1-1, with D possibly matching TRBD1 (5 bases). This CDR3 region has 15 residues. CDR1 is SNHLY and CDR2 is FYNNEI in the germline V gene. The V end lost 6 bases, the J end lost 2 bases, and 16 bases lay between the germline ends. CDR3 bases read: TGTGCCAGCAGGGGCCGGGGGTTGGGTAACACTGAA. Residues: CASRGRGLGNTE. The full CDR3 protein is CASRGRGLGNTEAFF.

In regard to this clone: The read ends 3 residues early relative to the CDR3; the germline J gene fills the gap. This chain links TRBV13 with TRBJ2-3, with 12 bases lining up with TRBD1. This CDR3 spans 16 amino acids. Germline-derived CDR1 and CDR2 are PRHDT and FYEKMQ (reference sequence). J was trimmed by 6 bases and V by 5 bases; bases with no gene match: 9. CDR3 sequence: CASSPQGTGGSDTQYF. CDR3 bases read: TGTGCCAGCAGCCCGCAGGGGACAGGGGGCTCGGATACG.

Worth noting for this clone: The read terminates 3 residues before the CDR3 end, so the remaining end is supplied by the germline J gene. The rearrangement joins TRBV2 to TRBJ1-1, with 8 bases that match TRBD1. V dropped 6 bases and J dropped 3; count of bases not matched to a gene: 6. Germline V gene data show CDR1 as SNHLY and CDR2 as FYNNEI. The CDR3 has 14 residues. The CDR3 bases that were read are TGTGCCAGCAGCACGGACAGGGCTTACACTGAA. This translates into CASSTDRAYTE. In full, the CDR3 is CASSTDRAYTEAFF.

The CDR3 bases that were read are TGTGCCAGTAGTCAGACAGGGTCGCCGCCTAACTATGGT. Encoded protein: CASSQTGSPPNYG. The entire CDR3 protein is CASSQTGSPPNYGQYF. V usage is TRBV19 and J usage is TRBJ2-4; 7 bases map to TRBD1. The CDR3 extends 3 residues past the end of the read, so its final part is completed from the germline J gene. Germline loops: CDR1 LNHDA, CDR2 SQIVND (reference sequence). The length of the CDR3 is 16 residues.

About this clone itself: The read terminates 3 residues ahead of where the CDR3 ends, so the germline J gene completes it. The chain uses TRBV7-9 and TRBJ1-1; TRBD1 matches 7 bases. The germline V gene has CDR1 SEHNR and CDR2 FQNEAQ (reference sequence). This CDR3 contains 15 residues. This chain's CDR3 is CASSLVGQPSYEAFF. CDR3 bases read: TGTGCCAGCAGCTTAGTGGGACAGCCTTCCTACGAG. Supplemented by reference TRBV7-9 and TRBJ1-1, the full variable domain reads DTGVSQNPRHKITKRGQNVTFRCDPISEHNRLYWYRQTLGQGPEFLTYFQNEAQLEKSRLLSDRFSAERPKGSFSTLEIQRTEQGDSAMYLCASSLVGQPSYEAFFGQGTRLTVV.